A selection of T cell receptor beta chains follows, all from one sample in a study of response to subunit inactivated influenza vaccine. Each CDR3 protein gets one entry after TCRdb re-called the RT-PCR reads with MiXCR. This sample has around 750,000 distinct CDR3 sequences; less than 25% occur once, and the top ten carry about 10%. The input for sequencing was PBMCs from blood, taken 5 to 6 days after vaccination. These receptors came from a man in his fifties who received an inactivated influenza vaccine. Both conserved end residues are part of each CDR3. The D gene is left open where the match is weak. Clone sizes are given selectively: once, few, many, or a class where the clone is expanded.

V	D	J	size	length	CDR3	DNA
TRBV20-1	TRBD1	TRBJ1-1	many	13	CSAATGSLTEAFF	TGCAGTGCCGCGACAGGGTCGTTGACTGAAGCTTTCTTT
TRBV29-1	.	TRBJ1-1	.	13	CSVGQSMNTEAFF	TGCAGCGTTGGGCAGAGCATGAACACTGAAGCTTTCTTT
TRBV6-2/TRBV6-3	.	TRBJ2-7	.	11	CASKRGDEQYF	TGTGCCAGCAAGAGGGGCGACGAGCAGTACTTC
TRBV28	.	TRBJ1-1	.	13	CASFLGVNTEAFF	TGTGCCAGCTTCCTTGGGGTGAACACTGAAGCTTTCTTT
TRBV5-5	.	TRBJ2-2	.	18	CASSLGEWGSANTGELFF	TGTGCCAGCAGCTTGGGTGAATGGGGCAGCGCGAACACCGGGGAGCTGTTTTTT
TRBV7-3	TRBD1	TRBJ2-3	.	18	CASSLAPGQGASTDTQYF	TGTGCCAGCAGCTTAGCACCGGGACAGGGGGCGAGTACAGATACGCAGTATTTT
TRBV12-3/TRBV12-4	.	TRBJ2-7	few	15	CASSFVAGRAYEQYF	TGTGCCAGCAGTTTTGTCGCGGGTAGAGCCTACGAGCAGTACTTC
TRBV12-3/TRBV12-4	.	TRBJ2-7	many	14	CASSRGISSYEQYF	TGTGCCAGCAGTAGGGGGATTAGCTCCTACGAGCAGTACTTC
TRBV6-1	.	TRBJ1-1	few	13	CASAPTINSEAFF	TGTGCCAGCGCACCTACGATTAATTCTGAAGCTTTCTTT
TRBV6-5	.	TRBJ2-7	few	16	CASSYTGWGETYEQYF	TGTGCCAGCAGTTATACGGGCTGGGGAGAAACCTACGAGCAGTACTTC
TRBV5-1	.	TRBJ2-1	.	14	CASTISGLSNEQFF	TGCGCCAGCACCATTTCGGGACTCTCCAATGAGCAGTTCTTC
TRBV27	TRBD1	TRBJ1-2	.	16	CASTSRGQGRVGGYTF	TGTGCCAGCACCTCCCGGGGACAGGGTAGAGTTGGTGGCTACACCTTC
TRBV7-2	.	TRBJ2-6	.	15	CASSIQVFGANVLTF	TGTGCCAGCAGTATACAGGTCTTTGGGGCCAACGTCCTGACTTTC
TRBV7-2	.	TRBJ2-3	few	14	CASSSSFGGDTQYF	TGTGCCAGCAGCTCAAGTTTTGGTGGCGATACGCAGTATTTT
TRBV15	.	TRBJ2-2	few	14	CATRNHGRPGELFF	TGTGCCACCAGAAACCATGGAAGACCCGGGGAGCTGTTTTTT
TRBV12-3/TRBV12-4	TRBD2	TRBJ2-1	few	11	CASKIAGEQFF	TGTGCCAGCAAAATAGCGGGGGAGCAGTTCTTC
TRBV28	.	TRBJ2-7	.	15	CASSPRGAPSYEQYF	TGTGCCAGCAGTCCCCGGGGGGCGCCCTCCTACGAGCAGTACTTC
TRBV11-2	.	TRBJ2-6	few	15	CASSMGVSGANVLTF	TGTGCCAGCAGCATGGGGGTTTCTGGGGCCAACGTCCTGACTTTC
TRBV6-2/TRBV6-3	TRBD2	TRBJ2-1	few	15	CASRPGLAGVNEQFF	TGTGCCAGCAGACCCGGACTAGCGGGAGTGAATGAGCAGTTCTTC
TRBV28	.	TRBJ1-1	once	13	CASSFWGGTEAFF	TGTGCCAGCAGTTTTTGGGGGGGCACTGAAGCTTTCTTT
TRBV7-9	.	TRBJ2-1	.	15	CASSPDRISYNEQFF	TGTGCCAGCAGCCCAGACCGAATCTCCTACAATGAGCAGTTCTTC
TRBV2	.	TRBJ1-4	.	15	CASSEAPGAGEKLFF	TGTGCCAGCAGTGAAGCGCCTGGGGCGGGTGAAAAACTGTTTTTT
TRBV7-2	TRBD1	TRBJ1-2	.	15	CASSSPGTGYYGYTF	TGTGCCAGCAGCTCACCCGGGACAGGGTACTATGGCTACACCTTC
TRBV15	.	TRBJ2-5	.	15	CATSRDYAIMETQYF	TGTGCCACCAGCAGAGACTACGCGATTATGGAGACCCAGTACTTC
TRBV24-1	.	TRBJ2-3	.	16	CATSRPGTSSTDTQYF	TGTGCCACCAGTCGCCCCGGGACATCGAGCACAGATACGCAGTATTTT
TRBV4-2	.	TRBJ2-6	.	18	CASSQARDRFSGANVLTF	TGTGCCAGCAGCCAAGCCAGAGACAGGTTCTCTGGGGCCAACGTCCTGACTTTC
TRBV2	.	TRBJ2-1	few	16	CASSDLAFSSYNEQFF	TGTGCCAGCAGTGACCTAGCGTTCAGCTCCTACAATGAGCAGTTCTTC
TRBV7-2	.	TRBJ1-6	many	15	CASSLDSGARSPLHF	TGTGCCAGCAGCTTAGATTCGGGGGCAAGGTCACCCCTCCACTTT